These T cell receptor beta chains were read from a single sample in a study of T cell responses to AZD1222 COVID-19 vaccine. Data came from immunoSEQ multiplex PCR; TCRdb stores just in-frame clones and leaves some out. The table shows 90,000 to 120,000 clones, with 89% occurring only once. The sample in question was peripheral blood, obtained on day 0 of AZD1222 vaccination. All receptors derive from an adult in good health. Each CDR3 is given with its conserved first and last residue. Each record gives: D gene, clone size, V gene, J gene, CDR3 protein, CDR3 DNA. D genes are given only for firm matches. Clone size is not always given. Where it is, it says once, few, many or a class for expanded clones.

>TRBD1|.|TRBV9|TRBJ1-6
CASSVGAQGAYNSPLHF
TGTGCCAGCAGCGTAGGGGCCCAGGGGGCCTATAATTCACCCCTCCACTTT
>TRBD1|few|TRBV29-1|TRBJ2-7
CSVTGTGGFYEQYF
TGCAGCGTTACCGGGACAGGGGGTTTCTACGAGCAGTACTTC
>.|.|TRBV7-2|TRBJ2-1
CASSLNGNEQFF
TGTGCCAGCAGCTTAAATGGTAATGAGCAGTTCTTC
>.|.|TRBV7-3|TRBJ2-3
CASSSSGRYTDTQYF
TGTGCCAGCAGCTCCTCAGGACGGTACACAGATACGCAGTATTTT
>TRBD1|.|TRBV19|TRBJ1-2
CGARPGQGAHGYTF
TGTGGGGCAAGACCGGGACAGGGGGCGCATGGCTACACCTTC
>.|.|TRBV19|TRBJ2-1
CASSYPTAGNEQFF
TGTGCCAGTAGTTATCCCACGGCGGGAAATGAGCAGTTCTTC
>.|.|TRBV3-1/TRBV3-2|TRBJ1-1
CATTRAGRTTEAFF
TGTGCCACCACCCGGGCGGGCCGGACCACTGAAGCTTTCTTT
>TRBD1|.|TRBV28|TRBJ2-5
CASSQISGQGQQETQYF
TGTGCCAGCAGCCAAATATCCGGACAGGGCCAACAAGAGACCCAGTACTTC
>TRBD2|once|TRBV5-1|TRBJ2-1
CASSPGLAGGHEQFF
TGCGCCAGCAGCCCTGGACTAGCGGGAGGTCATGAGCAGTTCTTC
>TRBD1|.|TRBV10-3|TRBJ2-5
CAIRPDRGRGETQYF
TGTGCCATCAGACCAGACAGGGGGCGTGGAGAGACCCAGTACTTC
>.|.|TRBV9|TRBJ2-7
CASSVADSYEQYF
TGTGCCAGCAGCGTAGCAGACAGCTACGAGCAGTACTTC
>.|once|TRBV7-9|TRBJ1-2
CASSPRGGEHGYTF
TGTGCCAGCAGCCCCCGGGGAGGGGAGCATGGCTACACCTTC
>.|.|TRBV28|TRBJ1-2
CASSDSGGYTF
TGTGCCAGCAGTGACAGTGGAGGCTACACCTTC
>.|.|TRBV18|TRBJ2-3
CASSRSTDDADTQYF
TGTGCCAGCTCACGATCGACAGACGACGCAGATACGCAGTATTTT
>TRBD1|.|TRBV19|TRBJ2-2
CASSIQGAYTGELFF
TGTGCCAGTAGTATCCAGGGGGCTTACACCGGGGAGCTGTTTTTT
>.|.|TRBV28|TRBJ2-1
CASSFVFPSYNEQFF
TGTGCCAGCAGTTTTGTATTCCCTTCCTACAATGAGCAGTTCTTC
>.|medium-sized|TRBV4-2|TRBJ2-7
CASSQDRTSSYEQYF
TGTGCCAGCAGCCAAGATCGAACTAGCTCCTACGAGCAGTACTTC
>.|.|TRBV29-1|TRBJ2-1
CSVEALGLDYNEQFF
TGCAGCGTTGAAGCCCTGGGGCTAGACTACAATGAGCAGTTCTTC
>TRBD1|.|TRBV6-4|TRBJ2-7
CASERQGALGEQYF
TGTGCCAGCGAGAGACAGGGGGCGCTTGGCGAGCAGTACTTC
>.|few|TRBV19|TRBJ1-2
CASSGGGTYGYTF
TGTGCCAGTAGTGGAGGCGGGACTTATGGCTACACCTTC
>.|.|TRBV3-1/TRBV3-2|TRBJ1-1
CASSFTDGEAFF
TGTGCCAGCAGCTTCACCGACGGTGAAGCTTTCTTT
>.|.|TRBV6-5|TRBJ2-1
CASSYSIRLYNEQFF
TGTGCCAGCAGTTACTCGATACGCTTATACAATGAGCAGTTCTTC
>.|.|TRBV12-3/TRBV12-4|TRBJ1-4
CASRWAVNEKLFF
TGTGCCAGCAGGTGGGCAGTTAATGAAAAACTGTTTTTT
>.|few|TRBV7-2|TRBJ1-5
CASSPRAGSRNQPQHF
TGTGCCAGCAGCCCAAGGGCAGGGTCGCGCAATCAGCCCCAGCATTTT
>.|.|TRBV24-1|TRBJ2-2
CATSDLRGTGELFF
TGTGCCACCAGTGATTTGCGGGGGACCGGGGAGCTGTTTTTT